This TCR beta chain appears in the sequencing data of a study of T-cell reconstitution after alpha-beta-depleted transplantation in children (dated by TCRdb to the mid-2010s). General notes on the study: Using TCR repertoire profiling, the study quantitatively followed how T-cell immune reconstitution unfolded in children after TCRalphabeta/CD19-depleted allogeneic hematopoietic cell transplantation. The paper as a whole reports these results and caveats: The apparently early alphabetaT-cell count recovery about two months after transplant was reportedly dependent on only several hundred rapidly expanded clones derived from non-depleted graft cells. The high TCRbeta diversity at day 60 in some patients was ascribed to recipient T cells and intrathymic progenitors that had survived conditioning. Hyperexpanded clone frequencies declined over subsequent months; after one year, T-cell counts and TCRbeta diversity were mostly attributed to newly produced T cells.

Sample treatment or condition, as interpreted from the label and publication: allogeneic hematopoietic cell transplantation with graft depleted of TCRalphabeta T cells and CD19 B cells. The children who served as transplant recipients had been given grafts of TCRalphabeta/CD19-depleted allogeneic hematopoietic cells. With respect to this clonotype: Its antigen specificity is not known. Given a much more abundant clone one base away, this may be a read error.

The library was made by PCR. TCRdb lists the instrument as Illumina HiSeq 2500. To normalize quantification of the TCRbeta repertoire, the TCR libraries were built with molecular barcoding that relied on unique molecular identifiers. TCRdb reran the public reads through fastp at Q25 and MiXCR, keeping productive beta chains. Rows with one shared CDR3 protein collapse into an entry with the most common genes and DNA. This sample holds around 800,000 distinct CDR3 sequences; around 15% were observed only once. In total, the top ten clones hold about 4.6% of the sample. Specimen: PBMCs, mostly from graft donor cells, collected 360 days after TCRalphabeta/CD19-depleted stem cell transplant. The TCR was taken from a male patient between 5 and 17 years old who had a stem cell transplant for acute lymphoblastic leukemia, so the T cells may come from the graft donor.

The CDR3 reads CASSQATYEQFF. The DNA sequence reads TGTGCCAGCAGTCAAGCCACCTACGAGCAGTTCTTC. In this chain, TRBV6-6 is recombined with TRBJ2-7; the D gene remains uncertain. The end of the DNA is better explained by TRBJ2-1, so the J call may be wrong. The CDR3 numbers 12 residues from cysteine through phenylalanine. Of all the DNA, just the CDR3 is kept, 36 bases in frame from base 1. Sequences MNHNY (CDR1) and SVGAGI (CDR2) are obtained from the germline V gene (reference sequence).